Given below is one T cell receptor beta chain in context. The target antigen is unknown. There are 15 residues in the CDR3. Germline loops: CDR1 SGHTA, CDR2 FQGNSA. Trimming took 6 bases from V and 5 from J; bases not matched to a gene: 7. This specimen comes from a study of cytomegalovirus exposure and HLA in healthy donors. Study conclusions and caveats: Analysis performed later found around 15,000 TCR beta sequences associated with HLA alleles at 0.05 false discovery rate. Later findings reportedly placed an Asian-associated ancestry cluster below the 666-donor mean for N-insertions. Serostatus for CMV was the only available immune exposure information. Likely technical artifact: a cluster of highly shared sequence variants.

Amplification used 60 Vbeta primers and 13 Jbeta primers. Measured with immunoSEQ multiplex PCR; TCRdb has only the in-frame clones, and not every one. This table holds fewer than 250,000 clones, roughly four fifths found once. The chain recombines TRBV7-2 with TRBJ2-1; 10 bases line up with TRBD2. Sequences were obtained from PBMCs. This TCR was recovered from a woman in her 30s in good health and CMV-seropositive. This CDR3 reads CASSFVAGGNNEQFF. The DNA of the CDR3 is TGTGCCAGCAGTTTTGTAGCGGGAGGTAACAATGAGCAGTTCTTC. Drawing the rest from reference TRBV7-2 and TRBJ2-1, the complete variable domain is GAGVSQSPSNKVTEKGKDVELRCDPISGHTALYWYRQSLGQGLEFLIYFQGNSAPDKSGLPSDRFSAERTGGSVSTLTIQRTQQEDSAVYLCASSFVAGGNNEQFFGPGTRLTVL.